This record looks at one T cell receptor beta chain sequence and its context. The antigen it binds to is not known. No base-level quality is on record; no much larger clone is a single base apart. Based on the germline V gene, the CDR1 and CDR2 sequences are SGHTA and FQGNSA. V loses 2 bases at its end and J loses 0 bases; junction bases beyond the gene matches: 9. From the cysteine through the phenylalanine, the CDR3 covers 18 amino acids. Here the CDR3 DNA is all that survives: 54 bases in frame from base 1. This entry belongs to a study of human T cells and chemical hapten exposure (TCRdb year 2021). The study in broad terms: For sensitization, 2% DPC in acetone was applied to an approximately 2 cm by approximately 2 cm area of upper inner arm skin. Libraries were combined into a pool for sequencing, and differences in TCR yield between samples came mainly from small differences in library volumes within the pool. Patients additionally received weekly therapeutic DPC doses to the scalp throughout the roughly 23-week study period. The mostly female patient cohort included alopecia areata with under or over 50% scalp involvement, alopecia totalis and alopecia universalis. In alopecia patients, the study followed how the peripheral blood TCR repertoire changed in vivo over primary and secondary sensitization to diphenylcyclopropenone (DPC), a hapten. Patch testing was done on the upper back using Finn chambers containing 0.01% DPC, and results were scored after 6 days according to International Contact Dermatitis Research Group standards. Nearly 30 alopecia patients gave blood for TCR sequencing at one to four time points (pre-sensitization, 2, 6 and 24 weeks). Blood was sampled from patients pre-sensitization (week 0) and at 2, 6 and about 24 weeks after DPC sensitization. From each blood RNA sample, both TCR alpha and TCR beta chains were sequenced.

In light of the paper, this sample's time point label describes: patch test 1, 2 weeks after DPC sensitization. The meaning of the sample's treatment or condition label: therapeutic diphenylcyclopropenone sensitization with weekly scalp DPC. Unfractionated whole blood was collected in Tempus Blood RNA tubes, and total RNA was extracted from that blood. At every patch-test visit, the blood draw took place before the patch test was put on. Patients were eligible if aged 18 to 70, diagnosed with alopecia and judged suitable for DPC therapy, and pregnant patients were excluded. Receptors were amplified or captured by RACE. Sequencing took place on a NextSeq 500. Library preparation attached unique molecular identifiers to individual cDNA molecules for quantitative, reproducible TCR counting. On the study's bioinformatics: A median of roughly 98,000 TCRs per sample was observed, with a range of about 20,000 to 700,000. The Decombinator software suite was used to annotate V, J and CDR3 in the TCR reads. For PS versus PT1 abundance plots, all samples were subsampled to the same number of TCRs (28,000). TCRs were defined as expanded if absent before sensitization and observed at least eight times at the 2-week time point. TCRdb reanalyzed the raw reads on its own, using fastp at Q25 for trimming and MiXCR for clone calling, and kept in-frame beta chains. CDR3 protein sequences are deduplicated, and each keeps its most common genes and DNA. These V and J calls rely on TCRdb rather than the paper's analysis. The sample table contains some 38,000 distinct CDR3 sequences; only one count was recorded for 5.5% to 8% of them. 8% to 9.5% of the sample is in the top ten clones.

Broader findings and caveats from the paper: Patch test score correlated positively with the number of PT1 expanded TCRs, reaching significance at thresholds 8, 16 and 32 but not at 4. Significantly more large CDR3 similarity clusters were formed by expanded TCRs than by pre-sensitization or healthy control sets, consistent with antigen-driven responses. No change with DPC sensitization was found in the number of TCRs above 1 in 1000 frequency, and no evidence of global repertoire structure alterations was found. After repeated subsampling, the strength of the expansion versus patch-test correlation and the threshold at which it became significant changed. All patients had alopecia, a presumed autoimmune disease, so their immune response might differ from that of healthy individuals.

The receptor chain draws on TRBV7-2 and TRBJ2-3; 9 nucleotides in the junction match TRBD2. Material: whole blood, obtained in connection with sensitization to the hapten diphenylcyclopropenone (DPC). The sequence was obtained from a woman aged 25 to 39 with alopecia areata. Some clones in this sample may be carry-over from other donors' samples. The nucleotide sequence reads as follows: TGTGCCAGCAGCTTAATGGGTGCGGGGGGGCCGAGCACAGATACGCAGTATTTT. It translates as CASSLMGAGGPSTDTQYF.